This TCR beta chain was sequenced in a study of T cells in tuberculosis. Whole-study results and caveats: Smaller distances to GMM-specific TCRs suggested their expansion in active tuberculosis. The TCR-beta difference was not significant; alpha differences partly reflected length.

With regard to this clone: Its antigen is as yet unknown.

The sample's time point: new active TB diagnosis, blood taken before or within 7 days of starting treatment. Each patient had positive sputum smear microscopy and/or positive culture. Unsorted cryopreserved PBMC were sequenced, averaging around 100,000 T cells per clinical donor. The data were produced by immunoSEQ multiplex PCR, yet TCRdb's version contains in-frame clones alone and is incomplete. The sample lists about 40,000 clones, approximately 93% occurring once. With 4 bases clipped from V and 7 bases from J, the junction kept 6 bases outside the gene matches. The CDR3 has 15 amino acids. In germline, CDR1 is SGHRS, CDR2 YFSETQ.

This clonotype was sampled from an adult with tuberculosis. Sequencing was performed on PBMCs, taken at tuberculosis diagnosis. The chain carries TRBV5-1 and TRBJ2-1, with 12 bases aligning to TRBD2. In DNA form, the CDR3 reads TGCGCCAGCAGCCTAGCGGGGGGGCTTTGGAATGAGCAGTTCTTC. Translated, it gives CASSLAGGLWNEQFF.